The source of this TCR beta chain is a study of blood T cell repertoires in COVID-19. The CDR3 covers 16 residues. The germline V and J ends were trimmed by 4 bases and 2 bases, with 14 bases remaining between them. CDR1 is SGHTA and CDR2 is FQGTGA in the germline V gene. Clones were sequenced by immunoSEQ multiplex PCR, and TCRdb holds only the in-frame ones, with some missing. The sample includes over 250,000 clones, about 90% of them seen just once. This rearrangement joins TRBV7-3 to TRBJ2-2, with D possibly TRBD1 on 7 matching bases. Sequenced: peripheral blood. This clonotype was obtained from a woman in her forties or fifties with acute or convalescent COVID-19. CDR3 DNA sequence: TGTGCCAGCAGCTCAGGGGGGACTTATAACACCGGGGAGCTGTTTTTT. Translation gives CASSSGGTYNTGELFF. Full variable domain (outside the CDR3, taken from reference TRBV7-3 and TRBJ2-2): GAGVSQTPSNKVTEKGKYVELRCDPISGHTALYWYRQSLGQGPEFLIYFQGTGAADDSGLPNDRFFAVRPEGSVSTLKIQRTERGDSAVYLCASSSGGTYNTGELFFGEGSRLTVL.